This entry lists 12 T cell receptor beta chains sequenced from one sample in a study of cytomegalovirus exposure and HLA in healthy donors. Researchers ran the PCR with 60 Vbeta and 13 Jbeta primers. TCRdb's table, derived via immunoSEQ multiplex PCR, lists solely in-frame clones and lacks some. The sample has about 130,000 clones; approximately 85% are singletons. Specimen: PBMCs. The receptor set was obtained from a boy between 5 and 17 years old in good health and CMV-seronegative.

DNA for the CDR3: TGTGCCAGTGGGGTTGGGGCCGAGCAGTACTTC. Its protein product is CASGVGAEQYF. The gene calls are TRBV19 and TRBJ2-7; weak D call: TRBD1 (5 bases). This CDR3 is 11 amino acids long. The ends were cut back, 8 bases at V and 6 bases at J, with 11 bases in the middle. The germline CDR1 and CDR2 sequences are LNHDA and SQIVND (reference sequence).

The gene calls are TRBV7-8 and TRBJ1-2; D is unclear. This CDR3 has 14 amino acids. Germline V gene lookup returns CDR1 SGHVS and CDR2 FQNEAQ. Trimming took off 5 bases at V and 1 base at J, with 11 bases between the two ends. CDR3 coding DNA: TGTGCCAGCAGCCCCCTTAGTATTAACTATGGCTACACCTTC. It yields the protein CASSPLSINYGYTF.

This chain joins TRBV7-3 and TRBJ2-2; possible D gene TRBD1, 6 bases. This CDR3 has 15 amino acids. Germline CDR1 is SGHTA and CDR2 is FQGTGA. V was cut by 2 bases and J by 1 base, with 8 bases left in between. The CDR3 DNA follows: TGTGCCAGCAGCTTAGCAGGGGTGAACACCGGGGAGCTGTTTTTT. Amino acid sequence: CASSLAGVNTGELFF.

The V gene is TRBV6-6, the J gene TRBJ1-2; D might be TRBD1 (5 bases). Germline V gene sequence: CDR1 MNHNY, CDR2 SVGAGI (reference sequence). There are 13 residues in the CDR3. Deletions cut 0 bases from V and 8 bases from J, with 10 bases between. The CDR3 loop reads CASSYSGDWGYTF. CDR3 sequence (DNA): TGTGCCAGCAGTTACTCGGGGGACTGGGGCTACACCTTC.

The chain uses TRBV9 and TRBJ2-5, with 11 bases fitting TRBD2. CDR3 length: 16 residues. Germline CDR1 SGDLS, CDR2 YYNGEE. Trimming removed 0 bases from V and 5 bases from J; junction bases left unmatched: 6. Here the CDR3 DNA reads TGTGCCAGCAGCGTAGGGGGGACTAGCGGACGGGAGACCCAGTACTTC. Protein sequence: CASSVGGTSGRETQYF.

This chain connects TRBV7-8 to TRBJ1-3, with 8 bases lining up with TRBD1. Germline V CDR1 and CDR2: SGHVS, FQNEAQ. The V gene end was trimmed by 3 bases and the J gene end by 2 bases; junction bases not matched to a gene: 9. This CDR3 has 17 amino acids. The CDR3 DNA sequence: TGTGCCAGCAGCTTCGCGACAGGGGACCTTGCTGGAAACACCATATATTTT. It codes for CASSFATGDLAGNTIYF.

About this clone: Sequence at one end of the junction differs from germline and may be a read error. The V and J genes are TRBV5-6 and TRBJ1-2; 8 nucleotides line up with TRBD1. There are 13 residues in the CDR3. Germline CDR1 reads SGHDT; CDR2 reads YYEEEE. The CDR3 sequence: CATRTGFDYGYPF. DNA of the CDR3: TGTGCCACCAGGACAGGGTTCGACTATGGCTACCCCTTC.

This clone appeared a single time. The chain employs TRBV2 and TRBJ1-5, with D possibly being TRBD1 (6 bases). Looked up from germline, CDR1 is SNHLY and CDR2 is FYNNEI. Trimming left V 5 bases short and J 2 bases short, with 13 bases between. This CDR3 is 15 amino acids long. CDR3 region: CASSSTGTGNQPQHF. CDR3 coding DNA: TGTGCCAGCAGTTCCACAGGGACGGGCAATCAGCCCCAGCATTTT.

This sequence joins TRBV9 and TRBJ2-7, with TRBD1 matching 8 bases. Germline V gene sequence: CDR1 SGDLS, CDR2 YYNGEE. This CDR3 spans 14 amino acids. The V gene end was trimmed by 0 bases and the J gene end by 2 bases; junction bases not matched to a gene: 1. CDR3 protein: CASSVGQGPYEQYF. The CDR3 DNA is TGTGCCAGCAGCGTAGGACAGGGGCCCTACGAGCAGTACTTC.

This clone was found a few times. In the same sample, other DNA sequences code for this CDR3. The genes are TRBV6-5 and TRBJ1-6; a weak D match, TRBD1 (6 bases). CDR3 length: 15 residues. Trimming cost V 6 bases and J 0 bases, with 9 bases left between them. Per the germline V gene, CDR1 is MNHEY and CDR2 is SVGAGI. The DNA for the CDR3 is TGTGCCAGCAGAGGACAGAGCTCCTATAATTCACCCCTCCACTTT. Translated, it gives CASRGQSSYNSPLHF.

The genes are TRBV30 and TRBJ2-1, with TRBD2 matching 10 bases. CDR1 and CDR2 (germline): GTSNPN, SVGIG (reference sequence). Trimming removed 5 bases from V and 7 bases from J; junction bases left unmatched: 8. The CDR3 contains 14 residues. CDR3 sequence: CAWAPGLARNEQFF. The CDR3 DNA reads as TGTGCCTGGGCTCCGGGACTAGCGAGGAATGAGCAGTTCTTC.

V usage is TRBV6-5 and J usage is TRBJ1-6; D is possibly TRBD1 (6 bases). V lost 2 bases and J 6 bases, leaving 11 bases between the germline ends. The CDR3 sequence is 15 residues long. Germline CDR1 MNHEY, CDR2 SVGAGI. Here the CDR3 DNA reads TGTGCCAGCAGTTACACCTGGACAGCTAATTCACCCCTCCACTTT. Translated, it gives CASSYTWTANSPLHF.